This is a list of T cell receptor beta chains from one sample in a study of blood T cells in healthy people across ages. TCRdb called the 5' RACE reads again in MiXCR, with one record for every CDR3 protein. Of around 1,800,000 distinct CDR3 sequences listed, 39% were seen once; the top ten hold about 23%. The specimen was blood. The receptors stem from a human donor in good health. CDR3s include the opening cysteine and the closing phenylalanine or tryptophan. The order of the fields is CDR3 protein, CDR3 DNA, D gene, V gene, clone size, J gene. A D gene is named only where the DNA matches it firmly. Some rows have no size entry. The others give once, few or many, or a class for an expanded clone.

CASSQIGGLGDTQYF | TGCGCCAGCAGCCAAATTGGGGGCTTGGGAGATACGCAGTATTTT | NA | TRBV4-1 | NA | TRBJ2-3
CASSTLTQPQHF | TGTGCCAGCAGTACGTTGACCCAGCCCCAGCATTTT | NA | TRBV12-3/TRBV12-4 | few | TRBJ1-5
CASSRNLDSEAFF | TGTGCCAGCAGCCGAAACTTGGACAGTGAAGCTTTCTTT | NA | TRBV3-1 | NA | TRBJ1-1
CASMSPGDTQYF | TGTGCCAGCATGTCCCCAGGCGATACGCAGTATTTT | NA | TRBV25-1 | NA | TRBJ2-3
CASNIPDSSEQYF | TGTGCCAGCAACATACCCGACAGTAGCGAGCAGTACTTC | NA | TRBV7-8 | NA | TRBJ2-7
CASSPQTGVRTEAFF | TGTGCCAGCAGTCCGCAGACAGGGGTTCGAACTGAAGCTTTCTTT | TRBD1 | TRBV27 | NA | TRBJ1-1
CASSQDNQGRHYGYTF | TGCGCCAGCAGCCAAGATAACCAGGGGCGGCACTATGGCTACACCTTC | NA | TRBV4-3 | few | TRBJ1-2
CASSPWAANTEAFF | TGTGCCAGCAGTCCATGGGCAGCGAACACTGAAGCTTTCTTT | NA | TRBV12-3/TRBV12-4 | NA | TRBJ1-1
CASSLQRAPYNEQFF | TGCGCCAGCAGCCTTCAGCGGGCTCCTTACAATGAGCAGTTCTTC | NA | TRBV4-3 | NA | TRBJ2-1
CASSEAAGSYNEQYF | TGTGCCAGCAGTGAAGCGGCTGGGTCCTACAATGAGCAGTACTTC | NA | TRBV6-1 | NA | TRBJ2-4
CASSLAPDLARGYTF | TGTGCCAGCAGCTTAGCTCCAGACTTAGCTCGAGGCTACACCTTC | NA | TRBV7-2 | few | TRBJ1-2
CAGQGTEAFF | TGCGCAGGACAGGGGACTGAAGCTTTCTTT | TRBD1 | TRBV29-1 | NA | TRBJ1-1
CATSRDRDRGYEQYF | TGTGCCACCAGCAGAGACCGGGACAGGGGCTACGAGCAGTACTTC | TRBD1 | TRBV15 | few | TRBJ2-7
CASSSSGTSGGAFF | TGTGCCAGCAGCTCCTCCGGGACTAGCGGGGGGGCGTTCTTC | TRBD2 | TRBV12-3/TRBV12-4 | NA | TRBJ2-1
CGVEEGGSEGGYTF | TGCGGCGTTGAAGAGGGGGGTTCGGAGGGTGGCTACACCTTC | NA | TRBV29-1 | NA | TRBJ1-2
CASSLVPDSYTF | TGTGCCAGCAGCTTAGTACCGGATTCCTACACCTTC | NA | TRBV7-9 | NA | TRBJ1-2
CASSYDYGYTF | TGTGCCAGCAGTTACGACTATGGCTACACCTTC | NA | TRBV6-2/TRBV6-3 | many | TRBJ1-2
CASSLGLVRGEQFF | TGTGCCAGCAGCCTTGGACTAGTGAGGGGTGAGCAGTTCTTC | TRBD2 | TRBV11-2 | few | TRBJ2-1
CATSRDYQEEEYF | TGTGCCACCAGCAGAGATTATCAGGAGGAAGAGTACTTC | NA | TRBV15 | NA | TRBJ2-7
CASSPGPWETQYF | TGTGCCAGCAGCCCGGGACCCTGGGAGACCCAGTACTTC | NA | TRBV5-5 | NA | TRBJ2-5
CASSLGGGGIDNEQFF | TGCGCCAGCAGCTTGGGTGGGGGGGGCATAGACAATGAGCAGTTCTTC | NA | TRBV5-1 | NA | TRBJ2-1
CSAPETAGYTF | TGCAGTGCCCCAGAGACAGCAGGCTACACCTTC | NA | TRBV20-1 | NA | TRBJ1-2
CSVGQGDEHNEQFF | TGCAGCGTGGGTCAAGGGGATGAGCACAATGAGCAGTTCTTC | NA | TRBV29-1 | many | TRBJ2-1
CASSSPSAGPSNEQFF | TGTGCCAGCAGCTCCCCCTCCGCGGGCCCCTCCAATGAGCAGTTCTTC | NA | TRBV13 | few | TRBJ2-1
CASSHRLSRNYEQYF | TGCGCCAGCAGCCACCGACTCTCCCGAAACTACGAGCAGTACTTC | NA | TRBV4-1 | NA | TRBJ2-7
CASSPYQGQETQYF | TGTGCCAGCAGCCCCTACCAGGGGCAAGAGACCCAGTACTTC | NA | TRBV12-3/TRBV12-4 | NA | TRBJ2-5
CASSQDYRRTSGGQETQYF | TGCGCCAGCAGCCAAGATTATCGTCGGACTAGCGGGGGACAAGAGACCCAGTACTTC | TRBD2 | TRBV4-3 | NA | TRBJ2-5
CSARDPSHTQYF | TGCAGTGCTAGAGATCCAAGTCATACGCAGTATTTT | NA | TRBV20-1 | NA | TRBJ2-3
CVSSDAGTGYTGELFF | TGTGTCAGCAGCGATGCCGGGACAGGGTACACCGGGGAGCTGTTTTTT | TRBD1 | TRBV9 | few | TRBJ2-2
CASSLRWGPTGVDGYTF | TGTGCCAGCAGCTTAAGATGGGGCCCGACAGGGGTGGATGGCTACACCTTC | TRBD1 | TRBV11-2 | NA | TRBJ1-2
CSTRGLFPGQGLGTEAFF | TGCAGTACTAGAGGCCTCTTCCCGGGACAGGGGTTGGGGACTGAAGCTTTCTTT | TRBD1 | TRBV20-1 | NA | TRBJ1-1
CASSLVPGAVGYTF | TGTGCCAGCAGTTTAGTCCCAGGGGCGGTTGGCTACACCTTC | NA | TRBV12-3/TRBV12-4 | NA | TRBJ1-2
CASSIVDLRGDGYTF | TGTGCCAGTAGTATAGTGGACCTCCGGGGCGATGGCTACACCTTC | NA | TRBV19 | NA | TRBJ1-2
CSARIPLLEQFF | TGCAGTGCTAGAATTCCCCTCCTTGAGCAGTTCTTC | NA | TRBV20-1 | few | TRBJ2-1
CASSQGVVQPSSEETQYF | TGTGCCAGCAGCCAAGGTGTAGTCCAGCCCTCCTCTGAAGAGACCCAGTACTTC | NA | TRBV3-1 | NA | TRBJ2-5
CASSGPGFGPQHF | TGTGCCAGCAGTGGACCGGGATTTGGGCCCCAGCATTTT | NA | TRBV2 | NA | TRBJ1-5
CSARPSGAFYNEQFF | TGCAGTGCTAGACCTAGCGGGGCTTTTTACAATGAGCAGTTCTTC | TRBD2 | TRBV20-1 | NA | TRBJ2-1
CASSQKGGGTADTQYF | TGTGCCAGCAGCCAAAAGGGCGGGGGAACTGCAGATACGCAGTATTTT | TRBD2 | TRBV4-2 | NA | TRBJ2-3
CASSHGTSSYEQYF | TGTGCCAGCAGCCACGGGACTAGCAGCTACGAGCAGTACTTC | TRBD2 | TRBV13 | few | TRBJ2-7
CATSRDLIGWAGAPNTEAFF | TGTGCCACCAGCAGAGATTTGATCGGTTGGGCAGGGGCCCCGAACACTGAAGCTTTCTTT | NA | TRBV15 | NA | TRBJ1-1
CASSPLRAGTEAFF | TGCGCCAGCAGCCCCCTTAGGGCAGGCACTGAAGCTTTCTTT | NA | TRBV4-3 | NA | TRBJ1-1
CASSGEPRDMNEQFF | TGTGCCAGCAGTGGAGAACCCCGGGACATGAATGAGCAGTTCTTC | NA | TRBV12-3/TRBV12-4 | few | TRBJ2-1
CASRLDRPGDNQPQHF | TGTGCCAGCAGATTGGACCGACCGGGGGACAATCAGCCCCAGCATTTT | NA | TRBV6-2/TRBV6-3 | few | TRBJ1-5
CASSQDRQGVFYGYTF | TGCGCCAGCAGCCAAGATCGACAGGGGGTTTTCTATGGCTACACCTTC | TRBD1 | TRBV4-3 | NA | TRBJ1-2
CASSSHSPQLNTEAFF | TGTGCCAGCAGCTCTCACAGCCCCCAGCTGAACACTGAAGCTTTCTTT | NA | TRBV7-2 | NA | TRBJ1-1
CASSPPWSAYEQYF | TGTGCCAGCAGTCCGCCTTGGAGCGCCTACGAGCAGTACTTC | NA | TRBV6-5 | NA | TRBJ2-7
CVSSPWTGTNEQFF | TGTGTCAGCTCACCCTGGACAGGAACCAATGAGCAGTTCTTC | TRBD1 | TRBV18 | NA | TRBJ2-1
CASRTAAPYNEQFF | TGTGCCTCCCGGACGGCAGCCCCTTACAATGAGCAGTTCTTC | NA | TRBV28 | few | TRBJ2-1
CASKRQGGYGYTF | TGTGCCAGCAAACGACAGGGAGGGTATGGCTACACCTTC | TRBD1 | TRBV12-3/TRBV12-4 | few | TRBJ1-2
CASSPGLREGETQYF | TGCGCCAGCAGCCCGGGACTCCGGGAAGGAGAGACCCAGTACTTC | NA | TRBV5-1 | NA | TRBJ2-5
CASSRDRRYNEQFF | TGCGCCAGCAGCCGGGACAGGCGTTACAATGAGCAGTTCTTC | TRBD1 | TRBV4-3 | few | TRBJ2-1
CAALTEGNEQFF | TGTGCCGCCCTCACAGAAGGGAATGAGCAGTTCTTC | NA | TRBV10-3 | NA | TRBJ2-1
CASSRMGGKASGENIQYF | TGCGCCAGCAGCCGGATGGGAGGAAAGGCTAGCGGGGAAAACATTCAGTACTTC | TRBD2 | TRBV4-1 | once | TRBJ2-4